The 27 T cell receptor beta chains reported below all come from one sample, sequenced in a study of blood T cell repertoires in COVID-19. Libraries were prepared by immunoSEQ multiplex PCR; TCRdb keeps only in-frame clonotypes and omits some of them. The sample shows roughly 130,000 clones, roughly 86% of them seen only once. The sample taken for sequencing was peripheral blood. Receptors were obtained from a woman in her fifties or sixties with acute or convalescent COVID-19.

The chain employs TRBV30 and TRBJ1-1; no definite D call. Germline V gene sequence: CDR1 GTSNPN, CDR2 SVGIG (reference sequence). The V gene lost 3 bases and the J gene lost 3 bases, with 14 bases spanning the gap. There are 14 residues in the CDR3. CDR3 coding DNA: TGTGCCTGGAGCCCCCGGGGTCGGGACACTGAAGCTTTCTTT. It is translated as CAWSPRGRDTEAFF.

CDR3 sequence reads: CASSPGTREEGTQYF. CDR3 coding DNA: TGCGCCAGCAGCCCAGGGACACGGGAGGAGGGTACGCAGTATTTT. V and J are TRBV5-1 and TRBJ2-3; D might be TRBD2 (7 bases). The CDR3 runs to 15 residues. Between the trimmed V and J ends, which lost 4 bases and 8 bases, there was a span of 20 bases. Germline V gene sequence: CDR1 SGHRS, CDR2 YFSETQ.

The rearrangement uses TRBV6-4 and TRBJ1-6; TRBD1 is a possible D gene (6 bases). There are 14 residues in the CDR3. Germline CDR1 MRHNA, CDR2 SNTAGT. The V end was cut by 3 bases, the J end by 9 bases, with 12 bases between. Here the CDR3 reads CASSETGFGSPLHF. Written as DNA, the CDR3 is TGTGCCAGCAGTGAGACAGGATTCGGTTCACCCCTCCACTTT.

The gene calls are TRBV23-1 and TRBJ2-7, with a weak D call TRBD1 (5 bases). TRBV23-1 is annotated as an ORF whose role is uncertain. The V end lost 4 bases, the J end lost 4 bases, and 11 bases lay between the germline ends. This CDR3 spans 13 amino acids. The CDR3 reads CASSLKTVYEQYV. The CDR3 coding sequence is TGCGCCAGCAGTCTTAAGACAGTTTACGAGCAGTACGTC.

The rearrangement links TRBV7-9 to TRBJ2-7, with D possibly matching TRBD2 (5 bases). Trimming took 6 bases from V and 7 from J, leaving 22 bases between them. Germline CDR1 SEHNR, CDR2 FQNEAQ (reference sequence). CDR3 length: 15 amino acids. In DNA form, the CDR3 reads TGTGCCAGCAGTTATGTACTTGGAACCCCGGGGGAGCAGTACTTC. Translation: CASSYVLGTPGEQYF. Supplemented by reference TRBV7-9 and TRBJ2-7, the full variable domain reads DTGVSQNPRHKITKRGQNVTFRCDPISEHNRLYWYRQTLGQGPEFLTYFQNEAQLEKSRLLSDRFSAERPKGSFSTLEIQRTEQGDSAMYLCASSYVLGTPGEQYFGPGTRLTVT.

In this sample, this clone turned up once. This chain links TRBV27 with TRBJ1-1, with D possibly being TRBD1 (6 bases). CDR3 length: 15 residues. Trimming pared 4 bases from V and 11 bases from J, leaving 23 bases between. Germline CDR1 reads MNHEY; CDR2 reads SMNVEV (reference sequence). DNA of the CDR3: TGTGCCAGCAGTTCCGGGACATCGCCATCCGAAAGGGCTTTCTTT. Translating it yields CASSSGTSPSERAFF.

The table lists this clone with a few counts. V is TRBV9 and J is TRBJ2-3; no reliable D call. The CDR3 totals 14 residues. The V gene lost 4 bases and the J gene lost 0 bases, with 9 bases spanning the gap. CDR1 is SGDLS and CDR2 is YYNGEE in the germline V gene. CDR3 region: CASSPQTSTDTQYF. For the CDR3, the DNA is TGTGCCAGCAGCCCCCAGACTAGCACAGATACGCAGTATTTT.

V is TRBV18 and J is TRBJ1-1; TRBD1 is a possible D gene (6 bases). Between the trimmed V and J ends, which lost 3 bases and 0 bases, there was a span of 14 bases. Germline loops: CDR1 KGHSH, CDR2 LQKENI. The CDR3 length is 16 residues. CDR3 sequence: CASSPQDSRMNTEAFF. The CDR3 nucleotides are TGTGCCAGCTCACCTCAGGACAGTCGAATGAACACTGAAGCTTTCTTT.

This chain joins TRBV5-1 and TRBJ2-5, with TRBD2 matching over 12 bases. Germline V gene sequence: CDR1 SGHRS, CDR2 YFSETQ. The ends lost 0 bases at V and 5 bases at J; junction bases unmatched: 2. The CDR3 runs 15 residues. The CDR3 DNA reads TGCGCCAGCAGCTTGGGGACTAGCGGGACGGAGACCCAGTACTTC. Protein: CASSLGTSGTETQYF. Variable domain in full (rest from reference TRBV5-1 and TRBJ2-5): KAGVTQTPRYLIKTRGQQVTLSCSPISGHRSVSWYQQTPGQGLQFLFEYFSETQRNKGNFPGRFSGRQFSNSRSEMNVSTLELGDSALYLCASSLGTSGTETQYFGPGTRLLVL.

V is TRBV19 and J is TRBJ1-2; 9 positions match TRBD1. Germline assignment: CDR1 LNHDA and CDR2 SQIVND (reference sequence). J lost 0 bases, V lost 5 bases, and 7 bases had no gene match. The CDR3 is 16 residues long. The CDR3 region has the DNA TGTGCCAGTAGTGCCGGGACAGGGCGTACTAACTATGGCTACACCTTC. This translates into CASSAGTGRTNYGYTF.

The table lists this clone with a count of one. The J gene is TRBJ2-1, the V gene TRBV6-5; 7 nucleotides line up with TRBD2. The CDR3 is made up of 14 amino acids. CDR1 and CDR2 from the germline V gene are MNHEY and SVGAGI. V trimming: 7 bases; J trimming: 8 bases; junction bases outside the gene matches: 11. The CDR3 sequence is CASTVPGGSDEQFF. CDR3 coding DNA: TGTGCCAGCACTGTTCCAGGCGGGAGTGATGAGCAGTTCTTC.

This clone turned up a few times. The chain joins TRBV18 to TRBJ1-1, with D possibly TRBD1 on 5 matching bases. The CDR3 has 16 residues. The germline gives CDR1 KGHSH, CDR2 LQKENI. The V end was cut by 2 bases, the J end by 4 bases, with 17 bases between. The CDR3 sequence: CASSPISVGEGTEAFF. The CDR3 DNA reads TGTGCCAGCTCACCAATTAGTGTGGGGGAGGGCACTGAAGCTTTCTTT.

The chain links TRBV6-5 to TRBJ2-5; 13 bases fit TRBD2. The CDR3 covers 15 residues. In germline, CDR1 is MNHEY, CDR2 SVGAGI. V lost 5 bases and J lost 4; bases outside the gene matches: 4. The CDR3 bases are TGTGCCAGCAGTAGGACTAGCGGGAGTAGAGAGACCCAGTACTTC. This translates into CASSRTSGSRETQYF.

The chain uses TRBV6-1 and TRBJ1-2; 10 bases agree with TRBD1. The CDR3 runs 17 residues. The V and J ends lost 0 bases and 7 bases, in that order; junction bases with no gene match: 11. CDR1 is MNHNS and CDR2 is SASEGT in the germline V gene. The CDR3 DNA reads as TGTGCCAGCAGTGAAGCCGGGACAGGGGCCCAGGGAGGTGGCTACACCTTC. Translating it yields CASSEAGTGAQGGGYTF.

The genes are TRBV27 and TRBJ1-1; D is possibly TRBD1 (5 bases). CDR1 MNHEY and CDR2 SMNVEV come from the germline V gene (reference sequence). V lost 8 bases to trimming and J lost 7 bases, with 11 bases between them. The CDR3 runs 11 residues. The CDR3 spells CASYGGHEAFF. The CDR3 coding sequence is TGTGCCAGCTACGGGGGTCATGAAGCTTTCTTT.

V is TRBV18 and J is TRBJ1-4; 7 bases are a match to TRBD1. V gave up 6 bases and J gave up 5 bases; unmatched junction bases: 3. The CDR3 covers 13 residues. From germline, CDR1 is KGHSH and CDR2 LQKENI. The CDR3 here is CASSGQQNEKLFF. DNA of the CDR3: TGTGCCAGCTCGGGACAGCAGAATGAAAAACTGTTTTTT.

This rearrangement joins TRBV7-8 to TRBJ2-3; possible D gene TRBD2, 5 bases. The CDR3 is 15 amino acids. Germline CDR1 and CDR2: SGHVS and FQNEAQ. Trimming cost V 3 bases and J 6 bases, with 16 bases left between them. The CDR3 DNA reads as TGTGCCAGCAGCTTCGCTAGCTCCCGAAGGGATACGCAGTATTTT. It is translated as CASSFASSRRDTQYF. The full variable domain, its missing parts supplied by reference TRBV7-8 and TRBJ2-3, is GAGVSQSPRYKVAKRGQDVALRCDPISGHVSLFWYQQALGQGPEFLTYFQNEAQLDKSGLPSDRFFAERPEGSVSTLKIQRTQQEDSAVYLCASSFASSRRDTQYFGPGTRLTVL.

This chain joins TRBV25-1 and TRBJ1-1; perhaps TRBD1 as D (6 bases). Germline assignment: CDR1 MGHDK and CDR2 SYGVNS. The CDR3 is made up of 13 amino acids. Trimming stripped 8 bases from V and 0 bases from J, with 10 bases between. The chain's CDR3 is CASSQGMNTEAFF. CDR3 DNA sequence: TGTGCCAGCTCCCAGGGGATGAACACTGAAGCTTTCTTT.

The rearrangement uses TRBV3-1 (or the pseudogene TRBV3-2) and TRBJ1-2; 9 positions agree with TRBD1. The CDR3 is 13 amino acids. J was trimmed by 12 bases and V by 0 bases; bases with no gene match: 5. Germline lookup yields CDR1 LGHDT and CDR2 YNNKEL (reference sequence). The CDR3 here is CASSQDRGTGNTF. The CDR3 nucleotides are TGTGCCAGCAGCCAAGACAGGGGGACAGGGAACACCTTC.

This chain uses TRBV20-1 with TRBJ1-1; D is ambiguous. V was pared by 3 bases and J by 1 base, with 6 bases between. From germline, CDR1 is DFQATT and CDR2 SNEGSKA (reference sequence). There are 12 residues in the CDR3. The CDR3 loop is CSASIGNTEAFF. CDR3 coding DNA: TGCAGTGCTAGTATCGGGAACACTGAAGCTTTCTTT.

The genes are TRBV5-1 and TRBJ2-1; 7 nucleotides align to TRBD2. The J segment lost 7 bases and the V segment lost 2 bases, leaving 12 bases of the junction unmatched. Germline lookup yields CDR1 SGHRS and CDR2 YFSETQ. The CDR3 runs to 16 residues. CDR3 nucleotide sequence: TGCGCCAGCAGCTTATGGGGCGGGAGTGGCGGGAATGAGCAGTTCTTC. Translating it yields CASSLWGGSGGNEQFF.

The genes are TRBV27 and TRBJ1-2, with 8 bases aligning to TRBD1. The J segment lost 4 bases and the V segment lost 6 bases, leaving 7 bases of the junction unmatched. The germline V gene has CDR1 MNHEY and CDR2 SMNVEV (reference sequence). The CDR3 contains 14 residues. The DNA of the CDR3 is TGTGCCAGCAGGGGACAGGCCAGGGGCTATGGCTACACCTTC. As protein: CASRGQARGYGYTF.

The chain combines TRBV5-1 with TRBJ2-1, with 12 bases aligning to TRBD2. V shed 5 bases and J 9 bases; nucleotides not matched to a gene: 9. This CDR3 is 15 amino acids long. Per the germline V gene, CDR1 is SGHRS and CDR2 is YFSETQ. The CDR3 reads CASRSSGREGSEQFF. Here the CDR3 DNA reads TGCGCCAGCAGGTCTAGCGGGAGGGAGGGGAGTGAGCAGTTCTTC.

V usage is TRBV19 and J usage is TRBJ1-5, with TRBD1 as a possible D gene (5 bases). The V gene lost 8 bases and the J gene lost 7 bases, with 15 bases spanning the gap. CDR1 LNHDA and CDR2 SQIVND come from the germline V gene (reference sequence). This CDR3 region has 13 residues. The CDR3 DNA is TGTGCCAGTGAGTTAGCGCGGGGCCAGCCCCAGCATTTT. Amino acid sequence: CASELARGQPQHF.

The J gene is TRBJ1-3, the V gene TRBV28; D gene unclear. Germline lookup yields CDR1 MDHEN and CDR2 SYDVKM. The CDR3 has 20 amino acids. The germline V and J ends were trimmed by 1 base and 0 bases, with 22 bases remaining between them. The CDR3 region is CASSLLAVGEGRRSGNTIYF. The CDR3 DNA follows: TGTGCCAGCAGTTTATTGGCGGTCGGGGAGGGAAGGCGCTCTGGAAACACCATATATTTT.

This chain connects TRBV19 to TRBJ1-1; TRBD1 matches at 8 bases. The CDR3 spans 12 residues. V dropped 4 bases and J dropped 6; count of bases not matched to a gene: 1. Germline CDR1 LNHDA, CDR2 SQIVND (reference sequence). CDR3 region: CASSTTGAEAFF. CDR3 in DNA: TGTGCCAGTAGTACGACAGGGGCTGAAGCTTTCTTT.

This clone was picked up one time. The chain is built from TRBV7-8 and TRBJ2-5; TRBD1 matches 8 bases. CDR1 is SGHVS, CDR2 FQNEAQ, per germline. V lost 5 bases and J lost 6; bases outside the gene matches: 14. The CDR3 runs to 16 residues. CDR3 nucleotides: TGTGCCAGCAGCCCCCGCCCGGGACAGGCGGTTAAGACCCAGTACTTC. Protein sequence: CASSPRPGQAVKTQYF.